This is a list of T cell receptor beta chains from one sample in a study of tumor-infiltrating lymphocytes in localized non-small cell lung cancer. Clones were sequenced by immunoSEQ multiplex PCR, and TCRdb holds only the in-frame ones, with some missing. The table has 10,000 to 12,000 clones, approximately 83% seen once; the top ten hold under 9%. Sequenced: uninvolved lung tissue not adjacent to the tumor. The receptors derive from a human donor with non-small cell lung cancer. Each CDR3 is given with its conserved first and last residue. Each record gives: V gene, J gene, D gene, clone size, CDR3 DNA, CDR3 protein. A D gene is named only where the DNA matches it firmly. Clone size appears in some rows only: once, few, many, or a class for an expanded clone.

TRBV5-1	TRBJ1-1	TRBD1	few	TGCGCCAGCAGCCCATGGACAGGGTACACTGAAGCTTTCTTT	CASSPWTGYTEAFF
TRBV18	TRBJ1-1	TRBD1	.	TGTGCCAGCTCTGGACAGGTGAACACTGAAGCTTTCTTT	CASSGQVNTEAFF
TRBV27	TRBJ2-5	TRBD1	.	TGTGCCAGCAGCCTCCTGGGACAGGGGGCAGAGACCCAGTACTTC	CASSLLGQGAETQYF
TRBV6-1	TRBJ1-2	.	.	TGTGCCAGCAGCGCACAGGGATCTAATGGCTACACCTTC	CASSAQGSNGYTF
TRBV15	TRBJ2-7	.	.	TGTGCCACCAGCAGAGATTTAGGCTCCGAGCAGTACTTC	CATSRDLGSEQYF
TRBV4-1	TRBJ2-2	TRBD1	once	TGCGCCAGCAGCTCCAGGACAGGAGGATTAAACACCGGGGAGCTGTTTTTT	CASSSRTGGLNTGELFF
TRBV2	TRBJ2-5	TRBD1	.	TGTGCCAGCGTCCGGGACAGGGGCGGGGAGACCCAGTACTTC	CASVRDRGGETQYF
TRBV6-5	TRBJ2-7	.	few	TGTGCCAGCAGTTACTCAAACAAGTACGAGCAGTACTTC	CASSYSNKYEQYF
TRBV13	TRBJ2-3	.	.	TGTGCCAGCAGCTTAAGAGGGGGGGATACGCAGTATTTT	CASSLRGGDTQYF
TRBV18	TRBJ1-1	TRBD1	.	TGTGCCAGCTCACCGACAGGGATGGCTGAAGCTTTCTTT	CASSPTGMAEAFF
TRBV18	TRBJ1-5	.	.	TGTGCCAGCTCACTGAAAGGCTATCAGCCCCAGCATTTT	CASSLKGYQPQHF
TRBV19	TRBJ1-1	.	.	TGTGCCAGTATTGGGGGGGGGTCCGCGAACACTGAAGCTTTCTTT	CASIGGGSANTEAFF
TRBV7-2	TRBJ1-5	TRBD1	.	TGTGCCAGCAGCTTAAGACAGGGGGGCAATCAGCCCCAGCATTTT	CASSLRQGGNQPQHF
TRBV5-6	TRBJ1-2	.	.	TGTGCCAGCAGCTTGGTCGGGGGCGCGGGCGGCTACACCTTC	CASSLVGGAGGYTF
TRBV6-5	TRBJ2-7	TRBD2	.	TGTGCCAGCAGCCCCGACGGGGGGTCCTCCTACGAGCAGTACTTC	CASSPDGGSSYEQYF
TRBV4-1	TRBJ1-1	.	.	TGCGCCAGCAGCGGAACTGAAGCTTTCTTT	CASSGTEAFF
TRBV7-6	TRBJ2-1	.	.	TGTGCCAGCAGCTTAGCGGCAGGGATTTACAATGAGCAGTTCTTC	CASSLAAGIYNEQFF
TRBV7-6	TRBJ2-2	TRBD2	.	TGTGCCAGCAGCTTAGATTTTAGCGGGGGGACCGGGGAGCTGTTTTTT	CASSLDFSGGTGELFF
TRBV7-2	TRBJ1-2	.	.	TGTGCCAGCAGCTTTTTATCCCAGTTTAACTATGGCTACACCTTC	CASSFLSQFNYGYTF
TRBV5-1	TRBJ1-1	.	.	TGCGCCAGCAGCTCCCAGGGTGAAGCTTTCTTT	CASSSQGEAFF
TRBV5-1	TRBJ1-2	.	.	TGCGCCAGCAGCCTAGGGGCCGGCTATGGCTACACCTTC	CASSLGAGYGYTF
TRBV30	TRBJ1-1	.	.	TGTGCCTGGAGTTCGGGGGAACGAAATATGGCTTTCTTT	CAWSSGERNMAFF
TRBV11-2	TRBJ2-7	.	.	TGTGCCAGCAGCTCTTTTAAGACCCAGGGTTACGAGCAGTACTTC	CASSSFKTQGYEQYF
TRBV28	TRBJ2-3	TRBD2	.	TGTGCCAGCAGTTTCCCGACTAGCGGGGGGTCGAGCACAGATACGCAGTATTTT	CASSFPTSGGSSTDTQYF
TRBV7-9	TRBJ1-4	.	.	TGTGCCAGCACCGACCTAGGTGGGGAAAAACTGTTTTTT	CASTDLGGEKLFF
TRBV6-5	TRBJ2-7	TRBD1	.	TGTGCCAGCAGTAGGACAGGGAGTGTCGTAGGGCAGTACTTC	CASSRTGSVVGQYF
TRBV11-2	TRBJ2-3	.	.	TGTGCCAGCAGCTCCCTCCGGGATACGCAGTATTTT	CASSSLRDTQYF
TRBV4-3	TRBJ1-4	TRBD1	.	TGCGCCAGCAGCCAAGAAGGCCCGGGACAGGGAAATGAAAAACTGTTTTTT	CASSQEGPGQGNEKLFF
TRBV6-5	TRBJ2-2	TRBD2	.	TGTGCCAGCAGACTGGGACTAGCCGGGGAGCTGTTTTTT	CASRLGLAGELFF
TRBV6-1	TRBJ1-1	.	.	TGTGCCAGCAAGGCTCTGGGGAACACTGAAGCTTTCTTT	CASKALGNTEAFF
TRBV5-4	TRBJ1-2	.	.	TGTGCCAGCAGCTTGGAGGGGCACTATGGCTACACCTTC	CASSLEGHYGYTF
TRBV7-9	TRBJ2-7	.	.	TGTGCCAGCAGCTTAGTGTCCAGGGACGAGCAGTACTTC	CASSLVSRDEQYF
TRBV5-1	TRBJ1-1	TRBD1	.	TGCGCCAGCAGCTTAATGGGACAGGGGATGAACACTGAAGCTTTCTTT	CASSLMGQGMNTEAFF
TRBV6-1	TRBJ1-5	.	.	TGTGCCAGCAGTGCCTATAATCAGCCCCAGCATTTT	CASSAYNQPQHF
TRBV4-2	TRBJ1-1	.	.	TGTGCCAGCAGCCCCCACTGGACCACTGAAGCTTTCTTT	CASSPHWTTEAFF
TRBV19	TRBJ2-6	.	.	TGTGCCAGTACTGAGTGGGGACCTGGGGCCAACGTCCTGACTTTC	CASTEWGPGANVLTF
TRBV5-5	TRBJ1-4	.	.	TGTGCCAGCAGCGCTTATGGGGGAGGAATGAGCCCTAATGAAAAACTGTTTTTT	CASSAYGGGMSPNEKLFF
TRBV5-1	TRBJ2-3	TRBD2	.	TGCGCCAGCAGCTTGTCAAGCGGGGCCGGCACAGATACGCAGTATTTT	CASSLSSGAGTDTQYF
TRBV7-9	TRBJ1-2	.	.	TGTGCCAGCAGCTTATTCAACAGTGATGGCTACACCTTC	CASSLFNSDGYTF
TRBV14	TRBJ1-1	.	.	TGTGCCAGCAGCCCCAGGACCGGGCAACGAGGCACTGAAGCTTTCTTT	CASSPRTGQRGTEAFF
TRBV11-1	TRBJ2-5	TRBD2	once	TGTGCCAGCAAAAAATCCCGACTAGCGAGGGAGACCCAGTACTTC	CASKKSRLARETQYF
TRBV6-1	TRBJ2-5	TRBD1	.	TGTGCCAGCAGTTCTGGACAGGGGGCAGAGACCCAGTACTTC	CASSSGQGAETQYF
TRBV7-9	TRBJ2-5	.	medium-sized	TGTGCCAGCAGCCCCGGGACGGCTTTCCAAGAGACCCAGTACTTC	CASSPGTAFQETQYF
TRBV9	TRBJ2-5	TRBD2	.	TGTGCCAGCAGCGTTTGGGCCCCCGCGATGGGACTAGCCCAAGAGACCCAGTACTTC	CASSVWAPAMGLAQETQYF
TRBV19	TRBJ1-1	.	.	TGTGCCAGTAGTATCACGGCGAACACTGAAGCTTTCTTT	CASSITANTEAFF
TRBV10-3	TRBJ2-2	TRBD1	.	TGTGCCATCCCTCAGGGGGCAAGTACCGGGGAGCTGTTTTTT	CAIPQGASTGELFF
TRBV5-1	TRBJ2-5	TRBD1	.	TGCGCCAGCAACCAGGGACAGGGAAATCAAGAGACCCAGTACTTC	CASNQGQGNQETQYF
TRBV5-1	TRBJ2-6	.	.	TGCGCCAGCAGCTTGGAGAGATCTGGGGTTGGGGCCAACGTCCTGACTTTC	CASSLERSGVGANVLTF
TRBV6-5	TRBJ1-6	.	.	TGTGCCAGCAGTTACTTCCCGGGGAAGAATTCACCCCTCCACTTT	CASSYFPGKNSPLHF
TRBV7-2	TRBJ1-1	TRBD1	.	TGTGCCAGCAGCCGACAAGAGGTCCTTCCAGGGGGCACTGAAGCTTTCTTT	CASSRQEVLPGGTEAFF
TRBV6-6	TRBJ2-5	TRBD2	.	TGTGCCAGCAGACGAACTAGCGGGGTTCAAGAGACCCAGTACTTC	CASRRTSGVQETQYF
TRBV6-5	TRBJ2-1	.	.	TGTGCCAGCAGCGCTTACTCCTACAATGAGCAGTTCTTC	CASSAYSYNEQFF
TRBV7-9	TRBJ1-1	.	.	TGTGCCAGCAGCTCCGCGTTCACTGAAGCTTTCTTT	CASSSAFTEAFF
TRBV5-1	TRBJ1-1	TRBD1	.	TGCGCCAGCAGCTTGGATCCAGGGGGGAACACTGAAGCTTTCTTT	CASSLDPGGNTEAFF
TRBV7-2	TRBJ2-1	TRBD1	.	TGTGCCAGCAGCCGGGACAGGGGAAACAATGAGCAGTTCTTC	CASSRDRGNNEQFF